Each of the 8 T cell receptor beta chains below was sequenced from the same sample in a study of T cell repertoires and HLA-DP antigens. These receptors' targets are unknown. Method: immunoSEQ multiplex PCR; TCRdb's copy keeps in-frame clones and lacks some. The table has about 89,000 clones, approximately 86% seen once. The source material was CD4+ T cells from PBMCs. The receptors here all came from a man aged 50-59 years in good health and CMV-seronegative.

The chain joins TRBV10-3 to TRBJ2-7; TRBD1 aligns across 7 bases. Germline V CDR1 and CDR2: ENHRY, SYGVKD. The J segment lost 3 bases and the V segment lost 0 bases, leaving 8 bases of the junction unmatched. There are 16 residues in the CDR3. The CDR3: CAISESRTGPNYEQYF. CDR3 bases: TGTGCCATCAGTGAGTCTAGGACAGGACCCAACTACGAGCAGTACTTC.

The chain joins TRBV9 to TRBJ2-3, with 8 nucleotides matching TRBD1. This CDR3 contains 14 residues. Per germline, CDR1 SGDLS and CDR2 YYNGEE. J was trimmed by 5 bases and V by 0 bases; bases with no gene match: 2. CDR3 nucleotides: TGTGCCAGCAGCGTAGGGACAGGGATAGATACGCAGTATTTT. This gives the protein CASSVGTGIDTQYF.

CDR3 coding DNA: TGTGCCAGGGAGACAGGGCGAAACACTGAAGCTTTCTTT. Its protein is CARETGRNTEAFF. This chain connects TRBV2 to TRBJ1-1, with 7 positions matching TRBD1. The CDR3 loop spans 13 amino acids. Per the germline V gene, CDR1 is SNHLY and CDR2 is FYNNEI. V lost 9 bases, J lost 2 bases, and 6 bases stayed unmatched.

The chain has TRBV29-1 and TRBJ2-1, with D perhaps TRBD1 (6 bases). Trimming removed 3 bases at V and 12 bases at J, with 15 bases between. The CDR3 has 12 residues. Germline CDR1 reads SQVTM; CDR2 reads ANQGSEA. CDR3: CSVDLAGRGQFF. Written as DNA, the CDR3 is TGCAGCGTTGATTTGGCGGGCAGGGGGCAGTTCTTC.

J is TRBJ2-5 and V is TRBV7-9; weak D call: TRBD2 (6 bases). Germline loops: CDR1 SEHNR, CDR2 FQNEAQ (reference sequence). The V gene lost 5 bases and the J gene lost 5 bases, with 12 bases spanning the gap. The CDR3 spans 13 residues. The CDR3 loop is CASSPGLRETQYF. The CDR3, as DNA: TGTGCCAGCAGCCCGGGACTTCGGGAGACCCAGTACTTC.

The CDR3 is CASSQETGSGANVLTF. The CDR3 nucleotides read TGCGCCAGCAGCCAAGAGACAGGGTCTGGGGCCAACGTCCTGACTTTC. This chain uses TRBV4-3 with TRBJ2-6; TRBD1 matches 7 bases. After removal of 0 bases from V and 1 base from J, the junction contained 0 bases not matched to a gene. Germline CDR1 is LGHNA and CDR2 is YSLEER. This CDR3 contains 16 residues.

Only one count was recorded for this clone. The chain is built from TRBV19 and TRBJ2-7; D is undetermined. The CDR3 contains 13 residues. Trimming left V 4 bases short and J 0 bases short, with 7 bases between. Germline assignment: CDR1 LNHDA and CDR2 SQIVND (reference sequence). The CDR3: CASSKADSYEQYF. The CDR3 DNA reads as TGTGCCAGTAGTAAGGCGGACTCCTACGAGCAGTACTTC.

This chain joins TRBV4-1 and TRBJ2-7; 7 nucleotides match TRBD1. The CDR3 is made up of 15 amino acids. Germline lookup yields CDR1 MGHRA and CDR2 YSYEKL. V shed 0 bases and J 3 bases; nucleotides not matched to a gene: 5. The CDR3 loop is CASSQDGTVGYEQYF. The CDR3 coding sequence is TGCGCCAGCAGCCAAGATGGGACAGTAGGCTACGAGCAGTACTTC.